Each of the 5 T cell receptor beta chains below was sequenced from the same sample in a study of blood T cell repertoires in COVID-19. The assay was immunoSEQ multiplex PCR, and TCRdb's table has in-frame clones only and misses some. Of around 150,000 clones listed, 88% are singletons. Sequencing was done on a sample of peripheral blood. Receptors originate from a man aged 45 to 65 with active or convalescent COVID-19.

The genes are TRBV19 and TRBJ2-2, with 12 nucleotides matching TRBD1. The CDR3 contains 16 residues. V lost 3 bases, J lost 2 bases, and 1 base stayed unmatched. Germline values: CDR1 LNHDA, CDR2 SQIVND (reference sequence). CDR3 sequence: CASSIGTGGNTGELFF. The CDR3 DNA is TGTGCCAGTAGTATCGGGACAGGGGGCAACACCGGGGAGCTGTTTTTT.

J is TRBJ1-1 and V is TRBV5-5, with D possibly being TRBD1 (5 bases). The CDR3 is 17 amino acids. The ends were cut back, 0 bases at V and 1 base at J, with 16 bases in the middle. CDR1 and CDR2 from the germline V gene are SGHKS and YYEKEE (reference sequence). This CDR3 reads CASSLAWSATANTEAFF. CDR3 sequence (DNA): TGTGCCAGCAGCTTGGCATGGTCGGCGACAGCGAACACTGAAGCTTTCTTT. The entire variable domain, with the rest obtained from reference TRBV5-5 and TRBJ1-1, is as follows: DAGVTQSPTHLIKTRGQQVTLRCSPISGHKSVSWYQQVLGQGPQFIFQYYEKEERGRGNFPDRFSARQFPNYSSELNVNALLLGDSALYLCASSLAWSATANTEAFFGQGTRLTVV.

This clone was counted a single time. CDR3 DNA sequence: TGTGCCAGCTCACCACCGGGACAGGGCAAGAACACTGAAGCTTTCTTT. It codes for CASSPPGQGKNTEAFF. V usage is TRBV18 and J usage is TRBJ1-1; the match to TRBD1 covers 9 bases. Per the germline V gene, CDR1 is KGHSH and CDR2 is LQKENI. This CDR3 contains 16 residues. The V segment lost 0 bases and the J segment 1 base; nucleotides outside the gene matches: 3.

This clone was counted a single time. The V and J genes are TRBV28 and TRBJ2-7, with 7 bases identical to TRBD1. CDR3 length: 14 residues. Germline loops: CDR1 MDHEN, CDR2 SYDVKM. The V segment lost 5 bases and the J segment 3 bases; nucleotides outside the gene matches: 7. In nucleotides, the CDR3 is TGTGCCAGCAGTGGCCGGGACAGATTCTACGAGCAGTACTTC. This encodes CASSGRDRFYEQYF.

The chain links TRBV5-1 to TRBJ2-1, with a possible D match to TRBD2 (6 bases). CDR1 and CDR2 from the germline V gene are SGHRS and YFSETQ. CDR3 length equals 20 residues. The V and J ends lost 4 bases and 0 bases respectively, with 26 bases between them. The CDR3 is CASSIRLGSGYSSSYNEQFF. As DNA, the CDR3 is TGCGCCAGCAGCATTCGACTAGGTAGCGGCTACTCCAGCTCCTACAATGAGCAGTTCTTC.